The 24 T cell receptor beta chains below come from one sample, sequenced in a study of beta chain features in type 1 diabetes (dated by TCRdb to 2017 to 2018). What the study reported, not specific to this receptor: A moderate but significant shortening of TCRB CDR3 length was observed in type 1 diabetes patients in all four CD4+ subsets.

The library was made by the immunoSEQ multiplex PCR assay. All of the isolated RNA was reverse transcribed with the High Capacity cDNA Reverse Transcription Kit, so expressed TCRB transcripts were sequenced. TCRdb retrieved this table from immuneACCESS and kept in-frame rearrangements only. Not all clones are present; in checked studies, unresolved V genes account for under half, and no reason is known for the remainder. The sample profile shows 550,000 to 850,000 clones; about an eighth of them were found once. The ten largest clones take up around 0.022% of the sample. No antigen has been assigned to these receptors. The specimen sequenced was naive CD4+ T cells from blood. The cell subset or site label, read with the paper, signifies: true naive CD4+ T cells. All receptors derive from a man aged 18 to 30 with type 1 diabetes.

This clone turned up a few times. V is TRBV6-1 and J is TRBJ1-6; D uncertain. The CDR3 runs 14 residues. V lost 6 bases and J 1 base, leaving 7 bases between the germline ends. Germline CDR1 is MNHNS and CDR2 is SASEGT. The CDR3 nucleotides are TGTGCCAGCAGGTTAAATTCCTATAATTCACCCCTCCACTTT. This translates into CASRLNSYNSPLHF.

A few counts support this clone. This CDR3 is also generated by other DNA sequences in the sample. The chain joins TRBV6-5 to TRBJ2-7, with D possibly TRBD2 on 5 matching bases. CDR3 length: 14 amino acids. Trimming took off 6 bases at V and 1 base at J, with 13 bases between the two ends. Germline V gene data show CDR1 as MNHEY and CDR2 as SVGAGI. Here the CDR3 DNA reads TGTGCCAGCAGCCCTCGGACGGGATCCTACGAGCAGTACTTC. It specifies CASSPRTGSYEQYF.

In nucleotides, the CDR3 is TGCGCCAGCAGCTTGGAGCGGGAAGCTTACGAGCAGTACTTC. Translated, it gives CASSLEREAYEQYF. J is TRBJ2-7 and V is TRBV5-1, with 7 bases that match TRBD2. Trimming at V came to 0 bases and at J to 4 bases, leaving 4 bases not matched to a gene. The CDR3 is 14 amino acids. CDR1 is SGHRS and CDR2 is YFSETQ in the germline V gene.

In this sample, this clone turned up a few times. V is TRBV7-9 and J is TRBJ2-6; a possible D gene is TRBD2 (6 bases). This CDR3 has 16 amino acids. Looked up from germline, CDR1 is SEHNR and CDR2 is FQNEAQ (reference sequence). Trimming cost V 1 base and J 2 bases, with 9 bases left between them. The CDR3 coding sequence is TGTGCCAGCAGCTTAGTCGGGGAGGCTGGGGCCAACGTCCTGACTTTC. Translation gives CASSLVGEAGANVLTF.

CDR3 bases: TGTGCCAGCACCCATCTCAGCCGCTTCTTAGTCCAGAACACTGAAGCTTTCTTT. Its translation is CASTHLSRFLVQNTEAFF. J is TRBJ1-1 and V is TRBV7-2; D gene ambiguous. The V gene's germline CDR1 is SGHTA and CDR2 FQGNSA. The CDR3 consists of 18 residues. Trimming removed 7 bases from V and 1 base from J, with 25 bases in between.

This clone has only a few counts. J is TRBJ2-2 and V is TRBV18; 11 bases are a match to TRBD1. Germline-derived CDR1 and CDR2 are KGHSH and LQKENI. The CDR3 has 15 residues. V shed 2 bases and J 13 bases; nucleotides not matched to a gene: 9. The CDR3 spells CASSPDPGQGVPLFF. The CDR3 DNA reads as TGTGCCAGCTCACCAGACCCGGGACAGGGGGTCCCGCTGTTTTTT.

V is TRBV9 and J is TRBJ2-5, with 10 bases lining up with TRBD2. The CDR3 sequence is 15 residues long. Losses at the gene ends were 0 bases for V and 4 bases for J; bases not matched to a gene: 3. Germline CDR1 SGDLS, CDR2 YYNGEE. CDR3 loop: CASSVGAGGPETQYF. CDR3 DNA: TGTGCCAGCAGCGTAGGAGCGGGGGGGCCAGAGACCCAGTACTTC.

This clone turned up a few times. The rearrangement uses TRBV14 and TRBJ2-3; no clear D gene. The CDR3 has 17 amino acids. Germline CDR1 and CDR2: SGHDN and FVKESK. V shed 3 bases and J shed 5 bases, with 21 bases lying between them. The CDR3, as DNA: TGTGCCAGCAGCCACCCCCGGGCCTCCACGGGCCTAGATACGCAGTATTTT. Its protein is CASSHPRASTGLDTQYF.

The chain carries TRBV7-2 and TRBJ2-2, with D tentatively TRBD1 (6 bases). The germline V and J ends were trimmed by 4 bases and 3 bases, with 12 bases remaining between them. The CDR3 contains 15 residues. Germline V gene lookup returns CDR1 SGHTA and CDR2 FQGNSA. This CDR3 reads CASSSTGHYTGELFF. For the CDR3, the DNA is TGTGCCAGCAGCTCGACAGGACACTACACCGGGGAGCTGTTTTTT.

The chain uses TRBV20-1 and TRBJ2-3; TRBD1 or TRBD2 may be the D gene (5 bases each). Germline V gives CDR1 DFQATT, CDR2 SNEGSKA (reference sequence). CDR3 length equals 11 residues. This CDR3 reads CSGAWGDTQYF. In nucleotides, the CDR3 is TGCAGCGGGGCGTGGGGAGATACGCAGTATTTT.

This clone was seen a handful of times. The chain employs TRBV30 and TRBJ1-3; maybe TRBD1 (6 bases). The CDR3 sequence is 14 residues long. The germline CDR1 and CDR2 sequences are GTSNPN and SVGIG (reference sequence). The ends were cut back, 3 bases at V and 2 bases at J, with 11 bases in the middle. CDR3 residues: CAWSRTAAGNTIYF. The CDR3 DNA sequence: TGTGCCTGGAGCCGGACAGCTGCTGGAAACACCATATATTTT.

The chain is built from TRBV7-6 and TRBJ1-2, with 8 bases lining up with TRBD1. Germline V lookup: CDR1 SGHVS, CDR2 FNYEAQ. Germline trimming cut 5 bases from V and 8 bases from J; bases unmatched to any gene: 7. The CDR3 runs to 13 residues. The CDR3 region has the DNA TGTGCCAGCAGCGAGGAGACAGGGGTCGGCTACACCTTC. Its translation is CASSEETGVGYTF.

This clone has just a few counts. The V gene is TRBV5-4, the J gene TRBJ1-1, with D unresolved. Germline lookup yields CDR1 SGHNT and CDR2 YYREEE (reference sequence). V was trimmed by 0 bases and J by 5 bases, leaving 8 bases between them. The CDR3 is made up of 13 amino acids. For the CDR3, the DNA is TGTGCCAGCAGCTTGGGCGCGGGAACTGAAGCTTTCTTT. Translation: CASSLGAGTEAFF. Using reference TRBV5-4 and TRBJ1-1 for the parts outside the CDR3, the full variable domain is ETGVTQSPTHLIKTRGQQVTLRCSSQSGHNTVSWYQQALGQGPQFIFQYYREEENGRGNFPPRFSGLQFPNYSSELNVNALELDDSALYLCASSLGAGTEAFFGQGTRLTVV.

The chain employs TRBV28 and TRBJ2-7; 7 bases agree with TRBD1. Looked up from germline, CDR1 is MDHEN and CDR2 is SYDVKM. The CDR3 runs 14 residues. V shed 5 bases, J shed 5 bases, and the junction held 9 bases outside the gene matches. The CDR3 DNA is TGTGCCAGCAGTCAAAGACAGGGTAACCACGAGCAGTACTTC. It is translated as CASSQRQGNHEQYF.

Only a few counts were recorded for this clone. The J gene is TRBJ2-5, the V gene TRBV5-1, with 8 bases matching TRBD1. Germline V gene sequence: CDR1 SGHRS, CDR2 YFSETQ. The J segment lost 2 bases and the V segment lost 4 bases, leaving 7 bases of the junction unmatched. The CDR3 length is 15 residues. CDR3 nucleotides: TGCGCCAGCAGCAGAACAGGGGGAAATCAAGAGACCCAGTACTTC. This sequence encodes CASSRTGGNQETQYF.

The V call is TRBV14, the J call TRBJ1-1; no clear D. The length of the CDR3 is 13 residues. Germline lookup yields CDR1 SGHDN and CDR2 FVKESK. Trimming pared 3 bases from V and 4 bases from J, leaving 9 bases between. CDR3 sequence (DNA): TGTGCCAGCAGCCACCAAAGTCGCACTGAAGCTTTCTTT. It yields the protein CASSHQSRTEAFF.

V gene TRBV4-1 combines with J gene TRBJ1-2; tentatively, D is TRBD1 (5 bases). V was cut by 5 bases and J by 5 bases, with 18 bases left in between. Looked up from germline, CDR1 is MGHRA and CDR2 is YSYEKL. The CDR3 consists of 15 residues. CDR3 bases: TGCGCCAGCAGCACTCTAGGCCAGGGCCCTTATGGCTACACCTTC. Residues: CASSTLGQGPYGYTF.

The chain couples TRBV7-9 to TRBJ1-2; D is possibly TRBD1 (5 bases). The ends were cut back, 3 bases at V and 5 bases at J, with 10 bases in the middle. This CDR3 has 13 residues. Germline V gene data show CDR1 as SEHNR and CDR2 as FQNEAQ (reference sequence). DNA of the CDR3: TGTGCCAGCAGCTTCGGGGCTGGTTATGGCTACACCTTC. Its translation: CASSFGAGYGYTF.

The V and J genes are TRBV25-1 and TRBJ1-2, with unresolved D. Germline CDR1 reads MGHDK; CDR2 reads SYGVNS. The V and J ends lost 3 bases and 8 bases respectively, with 4 bases between them. The CDR3 is 10 residues long. The CDR3 DNA reads as TGTGCCAGCAGTGACGGGGGCTACACCTTC. It codes for CASSDGGYTF.

This clone occurred a few times. This chain links TRBV18 with TRBJ1-1; tentatively, D is TRBD1 (5 bases). Germline V CDR1 and CDR2: KGHSH, LQKENI. This CDR3 has 15 amino acids. Between the trimmed V and J ends, which lost 3 bases and 4 bases, there was a span of 15 bases. CDR3 amino acids: CASSPGGDRSTEAFF. The DNA of the CDR3 is TGTGCCAGCTCACCTGGAGGGGATAGGAGCACTGAAGCTTTCTTT. Supplemented by reference TRBV18 and TRBJ1-1, the full variable domain reads NAGVMQNPRHLVRRRGQEARLRCSPMKGHSHVYWYRQLPEEGLKFMVYLQKENIIDESGMPKERFSAEFPKEGPSILRIQQVVRGDSAAYFCASSPGGDRSTEAFFGQGTRLTVV.

The CDR3 region has the DNA TGTGCCAGCAGCTCTCCGGTCGTGAACACTGAAGCTTTCTTT. This encodes CASSSPVVNTEAFF. The chain couples TRBV11-2 to TRBJ1-1; D gene uncertain. CDR3 length: 14 residues. The V end was cut by 4 bases, the J end by 0 bases, with 9 bases between. Germline V gene lookup returns CDR1 SGHAT and CDR2 FQNNGV.

This clone was recorded a few times. The DNA for the CDR3 is TGTGCCAGCAGCTTGGGAGGGGGCACGGATGAAAAACTGTTTTTT. It yields the protein CASSLGGGTDEKLFF. The chain combines TRBV5-4 with TRBJ1-4; 7 bases align to TRBD1. The CDR3 totals 15 residues. Losses at the gene ends were 0 bases for V and 6 bases for J; bases not matched to a gene: 5. The germline V gene encodes CDR1 SGHNT and CDR2 YYREEE (reference sequence).

This clone has just a few counts. The gene calls are TRBV19 and TRBJ2-5, with D perhaps matching TRBD1 or TRBD2 (5 bases each). Germline CDR1 is LNHDA and CDR2 is SQIVND (reference sequence). The CDR3 has 15 residues. Trimming shortened V by 5 bases and J by 3 bases, and 16 bases separated the two germline ends. This CDR3 is CASSSHRDGEETQYF. The CDR3 coding sequence is TGTGCCAGTAGTTCGCACCGGGACGGAGAAGAGACCCAGTACTTC.

The J gene is TRBJ2-3, the V gene TRBV30; TRBD1 agrees at 9 bases. This CDR3 spans 15 amino acids. Trimming removed 4 bases from V and 2 bases from J; junction bases left unmatched: 7. CDR1 and CDR2 (germline): GTSNPN, SVGIG (reference sequence). The CDR3 region has the DNA TGTGCCTGGATCTTCGGGACAGGGATCACAGATACGCAGTATTTT. Its protein product is CAWIFGTGITDTQYF.